Listed here are 8 T cell receptor beta chains from one sample, sequenced in a study of blood T cell repertoires in COVID-19 (TCRdb year 2020). The library was built by means of the immunoSEQ multiplex PCR assay. TCRdb took this table from immuneACCESS and kept in-frame rearrangements with V and J called. Such tables lack part of the clones; where checked against another copy, unresolved V genes explain under half of the gap, and the rest is unexplained. This sample is represented by more than 200,000 clones; roughly 90% of them were singletons. The ten largest clones represent 0.7% of the sample. Sequenced: peripheral blood. These receptors were collected from a human donor in a cohort sampled during active COVID-19.

This clone was seen a single time. CDR3 sequence reads: CASSTGLFSEQFF. The CDR3 region has the DNA TGTGCCAGCAGTACAGGGCTATTCTCAGAGCAGTTCTTC. J is TRBJ2-1 and V is TRBV12-3 or TRBV12-4; D perhaps matches TRBD1 (6 bases). The CDR3 is 13 residues long. V lost 5 bases and J lost 10, with 15 bases in between.

This chain connects TRBV7-6 to TRBJ2-7, with D hard to call. The CDR3 is made up of 13 amino acids. V lost 4 bases and J lost 2, with 9 bases in between. The germline V gene encodes CDR1 SGHVS and CDR2 FNYEAQ. The CDR3 nucleotides are TGTGCCAGCAGCTCCACAGCTACCTACGAGCAGTACTTC. Amino acid sequence: CASSSTATYEQYF.

The J gene is TRBJ1-2, the V gene TRBV15; D possibly corresponds to TRBD1 (6 bases). Trimming stripped 0 bases from V and 1 base from J, with 9 bases between. CDR1 is LNHNV and CDR2 is YYDKDF in the germline V gene (reference sequence). This CDR3 has 15 residues. CDR3 in DNA: TGTGCCACCAGCAGAGATGTCAGGGGTAACTATGGCTACACCTTC. This codes for CATSRDVRGNYGYTF.

This clone was observed a few times. The chain employs TRBV2 and TRBJ1-2; 7 bases align to TRBD1. Germline CDR1 SNHLY, CDR2 FYNNEI. The CDR3 extends over 14 amino acids. V lost 4 bases to trimming and J lost 3 bases; unmatched junction nucleotides: 5. The CDR3 is CASSVRQGHYGYTF. The CDR3 bases are TGTGCCAGCAGTGTCCGACAGGGCCACTATGGCTACACCTTC. The whole variable domain, remainder taken from reference TRBV2 and TRBJ1-2, is EPEVTQTPSHQVTQMGQEVILRCVPISNHLYFYWYRQILGQKVEFLVSFYNNEISEKSEIFDDQFSVERPDGSNFTLKIRSTKLEDSAMYFCASSVRQGHYGYTFGSGTRLTVV.

The gene calls are TRBV27 and TRBJ1-6; D may be TRBD1 (6 bases). Germline V gene sequence: CDR1 MNHEY, CDR2 SMNVEV (reference sequence). CDR3 length: 15 amino acids. Trimming shortened V by 5 bases and J by 6 bases, and 14 bases separated the two germline ends. The CDR3 DNA is TGTGCCAGCAGTCGTAAACAGGGCGGTAATTCACCCCTCCACTTT. This gives the protein CASSRKQGGNSPLHF.

This clone was seen a handful of times. The genes are TRBV30 and TRBJ2-7, with TRBD2 matching 10 bases. This CDR3 comprises 14 residues. V dropped 2 bases and J dropped 1; count of bases not matched to a gene: 2. The germline gives CDR1 GTSNPN, CDR2 SVGIG (reference sequence). The CDR3 DNA reads TGTGCCTGGAGTAAAGCGGGAGGGTCCTACGAGCAGTACTTC. It codes for CAWSKAGGSYEQYF.

CDR3 DNA: TGTGCCAGCAGCTCCCTGGGGGCGGAGACTGAAGCTTTCTTT. This codes for CASSSLGAETEAFF. V and J are TRBV7-9 and TRBJ1-1; the D gene is possibly TRBD1 (6 bases). The length of the CDR3 is 14 residues. Germline V gives CDR1 SEHNR, CDR2 FQNEAQ (reference sequence). The V end was cut by 4 bases, the J end by 5 bases, with 14 bases between.

V gene TRBV19 combines with J gene TRBJ2-7; D is perhaps TRBD1 (5 bases). This CDR3 is built from 13 residues. Trimming removed 5 bases from V and 8 bases from J, with 16 bases in between. Germline V gives CDR1 LNHDA, CDR2 SQIVND (reference sequence). The CDR3 loop reads CASSAQGRQKQYF. CDR3 nucleotides: TGTGCCAGTAGTGCTCAGGGCCGCCAGAAGCAGTACTTC. Full variable domain (missing parts from reference TRBV19 and TRBJ2-7): DGGITQSPKYLFRKEGQNVTLSCEQNLNHDAMYWYRQDPGQGLRLIYYSQIVNDFQKGDIAEGYSVSREKKESFPLTVTSAQKNPTAFYLCASSAQGRQKQYFGPGTRLTVT.